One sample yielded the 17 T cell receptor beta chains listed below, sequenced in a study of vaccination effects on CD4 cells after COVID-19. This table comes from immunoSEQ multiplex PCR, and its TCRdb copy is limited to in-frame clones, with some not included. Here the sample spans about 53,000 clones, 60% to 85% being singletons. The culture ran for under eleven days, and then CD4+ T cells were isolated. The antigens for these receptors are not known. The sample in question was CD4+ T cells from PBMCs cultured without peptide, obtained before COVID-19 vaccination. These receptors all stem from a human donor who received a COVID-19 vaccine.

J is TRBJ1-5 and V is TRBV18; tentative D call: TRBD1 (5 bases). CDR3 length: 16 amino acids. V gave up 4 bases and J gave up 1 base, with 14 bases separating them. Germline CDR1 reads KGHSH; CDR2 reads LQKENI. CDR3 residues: CASSLGPGGSNQPQHF. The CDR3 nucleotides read TGTGCCAGCTCACTCGGGCCTGGGGGGAGCAATCAGCCCCAGCATTTT.

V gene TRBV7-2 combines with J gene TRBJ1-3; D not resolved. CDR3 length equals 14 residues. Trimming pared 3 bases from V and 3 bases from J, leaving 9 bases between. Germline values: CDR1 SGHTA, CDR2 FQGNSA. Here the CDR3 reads CASSLSGFGNTIYF. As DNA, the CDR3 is TGTGCCAGCAGCTTGTCAGGTTTTGGAAACACCATATATTTT.

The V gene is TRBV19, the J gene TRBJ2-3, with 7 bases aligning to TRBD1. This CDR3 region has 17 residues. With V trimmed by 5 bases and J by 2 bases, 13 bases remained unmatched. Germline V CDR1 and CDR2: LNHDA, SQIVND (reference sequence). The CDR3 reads CASSVWTGPIPTDTQYF. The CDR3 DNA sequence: TGTGCCAGTAGTGTATGGACAGGCCCGATCCCCACAGATACGCAGTATTTT.

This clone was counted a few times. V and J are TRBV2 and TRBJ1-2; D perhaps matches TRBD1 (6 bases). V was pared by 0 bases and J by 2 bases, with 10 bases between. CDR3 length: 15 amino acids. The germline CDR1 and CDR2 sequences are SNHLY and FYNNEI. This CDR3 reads CASSEAWGHNYGYTF. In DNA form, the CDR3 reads TGTGCCAGCAGTGAAGCGTGGGGACACAACTATGGCTACACCTTC.

Written as DNA, the CDR3 is TGTGCCAGCAGGTCCGGGACAAATAGCAATCAGCCCCAGCATTTT. Encoded protein: CASRSGTNSNQPQHF. The J gene is TRBJ1-5, the V gene TRBV2; possibly TRBD1 for D (6 bases). This CDR3 has 15 residues. Germline values: CDR1 SNHLY, CDR2 FYNNEI. V gave up 6 bases and J gave up 0 bases, with 12 bases separating them.

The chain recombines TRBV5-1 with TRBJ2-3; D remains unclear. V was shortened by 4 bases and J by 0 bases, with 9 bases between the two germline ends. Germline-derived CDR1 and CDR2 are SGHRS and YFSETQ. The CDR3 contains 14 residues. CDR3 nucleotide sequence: TGCGCCAGCAGCCCCGCGACAAGCACAGATACGCAGTATTTT. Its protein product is CASSPATSTDTQYF. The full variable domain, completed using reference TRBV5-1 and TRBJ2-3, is KAGVTQTPRYLIKTRGQQVTLSCSPISGHRSVSWYQQTPGQGLQFLFEYFSETQRNKGNFPGRFSGRQFSNSRSEMNVSTLELGDSALYLCASSPATSTDTQYFGPGTRLTVL.

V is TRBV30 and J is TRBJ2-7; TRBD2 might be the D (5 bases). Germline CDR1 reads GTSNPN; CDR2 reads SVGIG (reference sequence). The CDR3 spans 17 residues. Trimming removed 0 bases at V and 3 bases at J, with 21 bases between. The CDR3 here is CAWSVQFLSGADYEQYV. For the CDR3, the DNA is TGTGCCTGGAGTGTACAATTCCTAAGCGGAGCTGACTACGAGCAGTACGTC.

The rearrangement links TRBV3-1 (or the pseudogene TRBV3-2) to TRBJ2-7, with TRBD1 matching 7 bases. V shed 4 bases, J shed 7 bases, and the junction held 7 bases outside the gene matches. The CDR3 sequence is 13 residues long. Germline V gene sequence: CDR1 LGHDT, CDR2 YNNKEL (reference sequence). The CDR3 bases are TGTGCCAGCAGCCGAGGGACAGACCGGGAGCAGTACGTC. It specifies CASSRGTDREQYV.

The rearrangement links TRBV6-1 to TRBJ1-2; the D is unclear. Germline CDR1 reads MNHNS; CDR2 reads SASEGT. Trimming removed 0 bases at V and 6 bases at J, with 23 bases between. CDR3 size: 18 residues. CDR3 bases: TGTGCCAGCAGTGAAGCGTATCTGCGGGCAGGCCTAAGGGATGGCTACACCTTC. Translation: CASSEAYLRAGLRDGYTF.

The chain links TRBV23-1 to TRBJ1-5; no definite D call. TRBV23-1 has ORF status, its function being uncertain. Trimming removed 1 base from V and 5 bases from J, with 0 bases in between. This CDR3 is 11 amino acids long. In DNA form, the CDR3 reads TGCGCCAGCAGTCAATATCAGCCCCAGCATTTT. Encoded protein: CASSQYQPQHF.

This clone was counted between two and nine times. CDR3 DNA sequence: TGTGCCAGCAGTTACGACCGAGCTAATGAAAAACTGTTTTTT. It yields the protein CASSYDRANEKLFF. The rearrangement links TRBV2 to TRBJ1-4; no firm D call. There are 14 residues in the CDR3. V gave up 5 bases and J gave up 3 bases, with 10 bases separating them. Germline V gene data show CDR1 as SNHLY and CDR2 as FYNNEI.

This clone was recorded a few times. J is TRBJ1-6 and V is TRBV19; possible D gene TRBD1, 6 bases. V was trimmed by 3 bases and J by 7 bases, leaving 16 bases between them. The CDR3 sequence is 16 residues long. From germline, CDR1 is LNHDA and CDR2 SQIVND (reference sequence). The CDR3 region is CASSMLQGKGNSPLHF. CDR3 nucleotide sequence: TGTGCCAGTAGTATGCTACAGGGAAAAGGGAATTCACCCCTCCACTTT.

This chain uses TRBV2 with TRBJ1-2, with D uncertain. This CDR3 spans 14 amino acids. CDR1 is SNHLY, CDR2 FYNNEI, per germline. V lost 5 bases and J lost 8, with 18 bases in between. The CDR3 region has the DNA TGTGCCAGCAGTCGACGGGGTTTCGAATGGGGCTACACCTTC. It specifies CASSRRGFEWGYTF. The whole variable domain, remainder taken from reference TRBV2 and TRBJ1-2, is EPEVTQTPSHQVTQMGQEVILRCVPISNHLYFYWYRQILGQKVEFLVSFYNNEISEKSEIFDDQFSVERPDGSNFTLKIRSTKLEDSAMYFCASSRRGFEWGYTFGSGTRLTVV.

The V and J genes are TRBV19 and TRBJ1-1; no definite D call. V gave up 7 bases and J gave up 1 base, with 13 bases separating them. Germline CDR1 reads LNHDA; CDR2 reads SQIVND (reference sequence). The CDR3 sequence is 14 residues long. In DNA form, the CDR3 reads TGTGCCAGTACCAATCCCCCAGAGAACACTGAAGCTTTCTTT. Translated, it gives CASTNPPENTEAFF. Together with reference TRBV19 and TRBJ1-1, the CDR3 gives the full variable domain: DGGITQSPKYLFRKEGQNVTLSCEQNLNHDAMYWYRQDPGQGLRLIYYSQIVNDFQKGDIAEGYSVSREKKESFPLTVTSAQKNPTAFYLCASTNPPENTEAFFGQGTRLTVV.

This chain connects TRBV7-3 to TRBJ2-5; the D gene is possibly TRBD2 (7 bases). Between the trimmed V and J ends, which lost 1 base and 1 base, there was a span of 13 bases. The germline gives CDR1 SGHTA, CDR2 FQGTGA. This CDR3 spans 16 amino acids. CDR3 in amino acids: CASSLNGGGLQETQYF. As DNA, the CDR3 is TGTGCCAGCAGCTTAAACGGCGGGGGCCTCCAAGAGACCCAGTACTTC.

As DNA, the CDR3 is TGTGCCAGCAGTTACTGGGCTGGGGACTATGGCTACACCTTC. It specifies CASSYWAGDYGYTF. This chain joins TRBV6-5 and TRBJ1-2; D uncertain. The germline V gene has CDR1 MNHEY and CDR2 SVGAGI. CDR3 length: 14 residues. The V gene lost 1 base and the J gene lost 3 bases, with 9 bases spanning the gap.

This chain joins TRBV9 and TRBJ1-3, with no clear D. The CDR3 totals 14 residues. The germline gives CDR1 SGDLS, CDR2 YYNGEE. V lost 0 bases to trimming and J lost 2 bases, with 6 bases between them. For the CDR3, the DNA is TGTGCCAGCAGCGTAGGTACGACTGGAAACACCATATATTTT. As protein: CASSVGTTGNTIYF.